This TCR beta chain is from a study of cytomegalovirus exposure and HLA in healthy donors. The PCR contained 60 Vbeta and 13 Jbeta primers. TCRdb keeps only in-frame clones here, not all; method: immunoSEQ multiplex PCR. The sample includes about 140,000 clones, 70% to 80% of them seen just once. The CDR3 extends over 14 amino acids. The V segment lost 6 bases and the J segment 7 bases; nucleotides outside the gene matches: 6. The germline V gene encodes CDR1 SGHNT and CDR2 YYREEE (reference sequence). This clone was seen more than once but under ten times. The sequenced sample was PBMCs. This TCR derives from a middle-aged man in good health and CMV-seropositive. This rearrangement joins TRBV5-4 to TRBJ2-2; 10 nucleotides line up with TRBD1. CDR3 coding DNA: TGTGCCAGCACATTTGACAGGGGGCGCGGGGAGCTGTTTTTT. Translating gives CASTFDRGRGELFF.